The 2 T cell receptor beta chains reported below all come from one sample, sequenced in a study of blood T cell repertoires in COVID-19. Measured with immunoSEQ multiplex PCR; TCRdb has only the in-frame clones, and not every one. The sample yields 150,000 to 200,000 clones, approximately 86% seen once. The specimen was PBMCs or T cells enriched from blood (not recorded which). The receptors come from a man between 60 and 75 years old who had recovered from COVID-19.

This clone was counted a few times. This rearrangement joins TRBV5-1 to TRBJ2-2; 8 bases are shared with TRBD2. V lost 4 bases and J lost 5; bases outside the gene matches: 4. In germline, CDR1 is SGHRS, CDR2 YFSETQ. This CDR3 has 14 residues. DNA of the CDR3: TGCGCCAGCAGCCGTAGCGGGATAACCGGGGAGCTGTTTTTT. Its protein product is CASSRSGITGELFF.

This sequence joins TRBV4-1 and TRBJ2-3; weak D call: TRBD2 (6 bases). The germline gives CDR1 MGHRA, CDR2 YSYEKL. This CDR3 is built from 15 residues. With 5 bases removed from V and 3 bases from J, the gap between germline ends came to 15 bases. CDR3 protein: CASSARDSGTDTQYF. In nucleotides, the CDR3 is TGCGCCAGCAGCGCCCGGGACTCCGGGACAGATACGCAGTATTTT.